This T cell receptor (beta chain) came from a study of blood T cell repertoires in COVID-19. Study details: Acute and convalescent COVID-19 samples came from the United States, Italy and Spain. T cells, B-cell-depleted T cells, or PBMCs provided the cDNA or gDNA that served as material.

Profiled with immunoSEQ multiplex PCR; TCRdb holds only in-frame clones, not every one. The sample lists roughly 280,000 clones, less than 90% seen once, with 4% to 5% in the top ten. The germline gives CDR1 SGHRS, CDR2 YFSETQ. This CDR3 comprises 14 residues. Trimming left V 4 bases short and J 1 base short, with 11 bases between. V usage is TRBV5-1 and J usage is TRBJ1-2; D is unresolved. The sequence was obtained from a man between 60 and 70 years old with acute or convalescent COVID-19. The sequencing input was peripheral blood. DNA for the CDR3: TGCGCCAGCAGCAGCGAGGGAGGTAACTATGGCTACACCTTC. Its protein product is CASSSEGGNYGYTF.